The 3 T cell receptor beta chains below were found in one sample sequenced in a study of OX40 agonist ivuxolimab in advanced cancers. Library creation used the immunoSEQ multiplex PCR assay. TCRdb took over this immuneACCESS table, retaining in-frame rearrangements with V and J assigned. Such tables are incomplete; in checked studies, under half of the missing clones stem from an unresolved V gene, and the remainder is unexplained. The sample records 99,000 or so clones, approximately 94% of which are singletons. The leading ten clones occupy around 0.18% of the sample. This specimen was CD4+ or CD8+ T cells sorted from blood, taken in a trial of the OX40 agonist ivuxolimab. These TCRs come from an adult with an advanced solid tumor such as melanoma, head and neck, liver or kidney cancer.

This chain connects TRBV25-1 to TRBJ1-4, with TRBD1 as a possible D gene (5 bases). Trimming shortened V by 3 bases and J by 7 bases, and 21 bases separated the two germline ends. CDR1 and CDR2 (germline): MGHDK, SYGVNS. The CDR3 contains 17 residues. CDR3 loop: CASSDLIGSFGGEKLFF. CDR3 DNA sequence: TGTGCCAGCAGTGACCTAATAGGGTCCTTCGGGGGTGAAAAACTGTTTTTT.

The chain employs TRBV5-1 and TRBJ2-7; TRBD1 aligns across 9 bases. Germline V gene lookup returns CDR1 SGHRS and CDR2 YFSETQ. The V gene end was trimmed by 0 bases and the J gene end by 2 bases; junction bases not matched to a gene: 3. The length of the CDR3 is 15 residues. CDR3 DNA sequence: TGCGCCAGCAGCTTGGCAACAGGGGGCACCTACGAGCAGTACTTC. Residues: CASSLATGGTYEQYF.

The rearrangement uses TRBV6-1 and TRBJ1-3; D is uncertain. Germline V gene data show CDR1 as MNHNS and CDR2 as SASEGT. The CDR3 extends over 14 amino acids. V lost 2 bases and J lost 3, with 8 bases in between. The CDR3 reads CASSENSYGNTIYF. CDR3 coding DNA: TGTGCCAGCAGTGAAAATTCTTATGGAAACACCATATATTTT.